These 17 T cell receptor beta chains were all obtained from the same sample, sequenced in a study of cytomegalovirus exposure and HLA in healthy donors. The PCR ran on 60 Vbeta and 13 Jbeta primers. Method: immunoSEQ multiplex PCR; TCRdb's copy keeps in-frame clones and lacks some. The table shows about 150,000 clones, with about 85% occurring only once. Input material: PBMCs. The receptors stem from a woman in her late teens or twenties in good health and CMV-seronegative.

The chain links TRBV29-1 to TRBJ2-1, with 7 bases that match TRBD2. V dropped 4 bases and J dropped 10; count of bases not matched to a gene: 16. CDR3 length equals 15 residues. CDR1 is SQVTM, CDR2 ANQGSEA, per germline. The CDR3 DNA reads TGCAGCGTTGGATGGTTCGGGACTACTAAAAGGGAGCAGTTCTTC. Protein sequence: CSVGWFGTTKREQFF.

The V gene is TRBV10-2, the J gene TRBJ1-6, with D uncertain. The V and J ends lost 7 bases and 9 bases respectively, with 13 bases between them. Germline V gene lookup returns CDR1 WSHSY and CDR2 SAAADI. This CDR3 contains 13 residues. The CDR3 region is CASMRGPSSPLHF. The CDR3 DNA follows: TGCGCCAGCATGAGAGGGCCCAGTTCACCCCTCCACTTT.

The chain couples TRBV28 to TRBJ1-2; TRBD1 matches 9 bases. The CDR3 has 14 amino acids. The trim removed 10 bases at V and 8 bases at J, leaving 14 bases unmatched. CDR1 and CDR2 (germline): MDHEN, SYDVKM. The CDR3 loop is CANPNSGTGKGYTF. CDR3 DNA: TGTGCCAACCCAAATTCCGGGACAGGGAAGGGCTACACCTTC.

The gene calls are TRBV27 and TRBJ2-3; maybe TRBD2 (6 bases). V was pared by 7 bases and J by 2 bases, with 16 bases between. CDR3 size: 15 residues. CDR1 is MNHEY and CDR2 is SMNVEV in the germline V gene (reference sequence). CDR3: CASKAGRLDTDTQYF. In nucleotides, the CDR3 is TGTGCCAGCAAAGCTGGGAGACTAGACACAGATACGCAGTATTTT.

This clone has just one count. J is TRBJ2-1 and V is TRBV11-2; possibly TRBD2 for D (6 bases). The CDR3 consists of 15 residues. Trimming removed 6 bases from V and 4 bases from J, with 16 bases in between. Germline V gene lookup returns CDR1 SGHAT and CDR2 FQNNGV. The CDR3 nucleotides are TGTGCCAGCAGGCAATTAGGAGGGGCGTACAATGAGCAGTTCTTC. Protein product: CASRQLGGAYNEQFF.

This clone has a single count. At one boundary the junction diverges from the germline segment, which might be a read error. This sequence joins TRBV10-3 and TRBJ2-1, with TRBD2 identical over 8 bases. CDR1 ENHRY and CDR2 SYGVKD come from the germline V gene. The CDR3 extends over 14 amino acids. DNA for the CDR3: TGTGCCAGCAGTCGGGGGGGCTTGTACAATGAGCAGTTCTTC. Amino acids: CASSRGGLYNEQFF.

With respect to this clone: A junction boundary mismatches the germline segment, possibly from a read error. The rearrangement joins TRBV7-9 to TRBJ1-5, with D possibly TRBD1 on 6 matching bases. The CDR3 is 15 residues long. Germline loops: CDR1 SEHNR, CDR2 FQNEAQ (reference sequence). The CDR3 loop is CSSSLGGGSGQPQHF. The CDR3 DNA is TGTTCCAGCAGCTTAGGGGGAGGGTCGGGTCAGCCCCAGCATTTT. Filled out from reference TRBV7-9 and TRBJ1-5, the complete variable domain reads DTGVSQNPRHKITKRGQNVTFRCDPISEHNRLYWYRQTLGQGPEFLTYFQNEAQLEKSRLLSDRFSAERPKGSFSTLEIQRTEQGDSAMYLCSSSLGGGSGQPQHFGDGTRLSIL.

The chain uses TRBV5-1 and TRBJ2-5, with 8 bases identical to TRBD1. CDR3 length: 14 residues. The ends lost 0 bases at V and 5 bases at J; junction bases unmatched: 3. Germline CDR1 reads SGHRS; CDR2 reads YFSETQ. This CDR3 is CASSLGTGGETQYF. The DNA of the CDR3 is TGCGCCAGCAGCTTGGGTACAGGGGGTGAGACCCAGTACTTC.

The CDR3 here is CASSLGWDTQYF. As DNA, the CDR3 is TGTGCCAGCAGCCTCGGTTGGGATACGCAGTATTTT. The chain uses TRBV28 and TRBJ2-3; no definite D call. This CDR3 is 12 amino acids long. The germline V and J ends were trimmed by 6 bases and 6 bases, with 10 bases remaining between them. Germline lookup yields CDR1 MDHEN and CDR2 SYDVKM.

The chain combines TRBV12-2 with TRBJ1-4; the tabulated D call, TRBD1, remains unverified against the DNA. TRBV12-2 has pseudogene status. This CDR3 is built from 17 residues. The CDR3 is CASRLVTGMATNEKLFF. In DNA form, the CDR3 reads TGTGCAAGTCGCTTAGTTACAGGGATGGCAACTAATGAAAAACTGTTTTTT.

The rearrangement joins TRBV18 to TRBJ1-2, with 10 bases aligning to TRBD1. Germline CDR1 reads KGHSH; CDR2 reads LQKENI. The CDR3 length is 17 residues. The junction had 13 bases not matched to a gene; V was cut back by 6 bases and J by 3 bases. The CDR3 DNA reads TGTGCCAGCTCCCCGACAGGGGGCGGGAAGGAGGACTATGGCTACACCTTC. Protein: CASSPTGGGKEDYGYTF.

This chain uses TRBV12-5 with TRBJ2-5; D perhaps matches TRBD2 (5 bases). V gave up 2 bases and J gave up 5 bases, with 9 bases separating them. The CDR3 loop spans 13 amino acids. The germline V gene encodes CDR1 LGHNT and CDR2 FRNRAP. The CDR3 protein is CASGLPGGETQYF. In DNA form, the CDR3 reads TGTGCTAGTGGTTTGCCAGGCGGGGAGACCCAGTACTTC.

The chain carries TRBV19 and TRBJ1-4; 11 bases are a match to TRBD1. The CDR3 totals 14 residues. CDR1 and CDR2 from the germline V gene are LNHDA and SQIVND (reference sequence). Germline trimming cut 11 bases from V and 8 bases from J; bases unmatched to any gene: 10. This CDR3 is CASRTGTGGEKLFF. The CDR3 coding sequence is TGTGCCTCGCGAACCGGGACAGGGGGGGAAAAACTGTTTTTT.

CDR3 protein: CASSQGVEKRVKTYEQYF. The CDR3 region has the DNA TGCGCCAGCAGCCAAGGTGTTGAAAAGCGGGTCAAAACCTACGAGCAGTACTTC. The chain uses TRBV4-1 and TRBJ2-7; a possible D gene is TRBD2 (6 bases). Germline CDR1 and CDR2: MGHRA and YSYEKL. V lost 1 base to trimming and J lost 2 bases, with 21 bases between them. This CDR3 is built from 18 residues.

CDR3 nucleotides: TGTGCCAGTAGTATCATGCGGACAGGGTCCTATGGCTACACCTTC. This codes for CASSIMRTGSYGYTF. The chain is built from TRBV19 and TRBJ1-2; TRBD1 aligns across 8 bases. The ends lost 3 bases at V and 4 bases at J; junction bases unmatched: 7. CDR1 is LNHDA, CDR2 SQIVND, per germline (reference sequence). This CDR3 has 15 residues.

The CDR3 spells CASSPRLAGASEQFF. The CDR3 region has the DNA TGTGCCAGCAGCCCCCGACTAGCGGGGGCCTCTGAGCAGTTCTTC. The V and J genes are TRBV7-2 and TRBJ2-1, with 12 bases matching TRBD2. Germline values: CDR1 SGHTA, CDR2 FQGNSA. With 5 bases clipped from V and 9 bases from J, the junction kept 8 bases outside the gene matches. The CDR3 has 15 residues.

The chain couples TRBV28 to TRBJ1-5; the D gene is possibly TRBD1 (6 bases). Germline V gene sequence: CDR1 MDHEN, CDR2 SYDVKM. V lost 5 bases and J 4 bases, leaving 12 bases between the germline ends. This CDR3 has 14 residues. CDR3 protein: CASSLDSPNQPQHF. Here the CDR3 DNA reads TGTGCCAGCAGTCTGGACAGCCCGAATCAGCCCCAGCATTTT.